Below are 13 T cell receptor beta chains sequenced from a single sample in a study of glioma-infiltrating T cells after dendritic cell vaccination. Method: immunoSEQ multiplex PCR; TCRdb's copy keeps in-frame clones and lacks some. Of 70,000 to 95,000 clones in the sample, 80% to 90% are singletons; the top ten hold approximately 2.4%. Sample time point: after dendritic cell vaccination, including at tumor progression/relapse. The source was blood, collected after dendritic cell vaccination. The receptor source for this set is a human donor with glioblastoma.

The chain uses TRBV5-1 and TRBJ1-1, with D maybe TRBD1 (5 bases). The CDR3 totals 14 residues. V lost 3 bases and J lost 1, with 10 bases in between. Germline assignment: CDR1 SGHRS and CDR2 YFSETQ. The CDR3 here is CASSWQGKNTEAFF. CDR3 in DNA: TGCGCCAGCAGCTGGCAGGGAAAGAACACTGAAGCTTTCTTT.

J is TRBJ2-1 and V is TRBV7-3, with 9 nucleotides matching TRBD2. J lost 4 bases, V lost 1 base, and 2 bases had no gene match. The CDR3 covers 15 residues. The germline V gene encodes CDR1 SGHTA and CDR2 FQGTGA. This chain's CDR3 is CASSLRAGGYNEQFF. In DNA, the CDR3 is TGTGCCAGCAGCTTAAGGGCGGGGGGGTACAATGAGCAGTTCTTC.

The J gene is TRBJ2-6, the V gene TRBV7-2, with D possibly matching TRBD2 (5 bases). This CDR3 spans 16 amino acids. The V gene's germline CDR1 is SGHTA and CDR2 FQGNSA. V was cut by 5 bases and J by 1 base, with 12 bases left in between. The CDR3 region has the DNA TGTGCCAGCAGCCCAGCGGTTATGTCTGGGGCCAACGTCCTGACTTTC. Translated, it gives CASSPAVMSGANVLTF.

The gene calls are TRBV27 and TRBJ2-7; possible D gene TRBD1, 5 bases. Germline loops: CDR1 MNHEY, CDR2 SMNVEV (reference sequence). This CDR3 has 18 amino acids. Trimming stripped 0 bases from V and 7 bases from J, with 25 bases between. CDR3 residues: CASSLSGWGDSLSREQYF. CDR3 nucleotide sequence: TGTGCCAGCAGTTTATCGGGTTGGGGTGACAGCCTTTCTCGGGAGCAGTACTTC.

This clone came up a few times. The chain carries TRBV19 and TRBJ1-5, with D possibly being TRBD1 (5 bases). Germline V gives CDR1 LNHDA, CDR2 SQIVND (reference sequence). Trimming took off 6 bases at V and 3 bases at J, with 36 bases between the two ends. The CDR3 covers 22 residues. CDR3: CASSLPGEGTVNPRGPNQPQHF. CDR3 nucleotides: TGTGCCAGTAGCTTACCGGGGGAGGGGACGGTGAACCCGCGGGGACCCAATCAGCCCCAGCATTTT.

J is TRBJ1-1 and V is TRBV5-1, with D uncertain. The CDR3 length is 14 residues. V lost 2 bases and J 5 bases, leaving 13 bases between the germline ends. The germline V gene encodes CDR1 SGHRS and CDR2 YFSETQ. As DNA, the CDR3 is TGCGCCAGCAGCTTAAACAGCGGGAGGACTGAAGCTTTCTTT. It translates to CASSLNSGRTEAFF.

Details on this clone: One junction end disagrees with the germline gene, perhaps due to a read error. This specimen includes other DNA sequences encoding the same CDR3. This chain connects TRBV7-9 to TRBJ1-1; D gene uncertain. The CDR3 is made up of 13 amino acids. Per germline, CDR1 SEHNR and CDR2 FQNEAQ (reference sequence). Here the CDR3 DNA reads TGTGCCAGCAGCTTGCGGGTCCTCGCTGAGGCTTTCTTT. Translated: CASSLRVLAEAFF. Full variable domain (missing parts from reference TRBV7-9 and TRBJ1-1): DTGVSQNPRHKITKRGQNVTFRCDPISEHNRLYWYRQTLGQGPEFLTYFQNEAQLEKSRLLSDRFSAERPKGSFSTLEIQRTEQGDSAMYLCASSLRVLAEAFFGQGTRLTVV.

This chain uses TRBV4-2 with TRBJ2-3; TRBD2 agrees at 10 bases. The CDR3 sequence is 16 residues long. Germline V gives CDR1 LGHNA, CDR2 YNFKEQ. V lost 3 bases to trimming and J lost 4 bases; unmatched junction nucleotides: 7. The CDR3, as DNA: TGTGCCAGCAGCCAGGCTAGCGGGGGTGCCTCAGATACGCAGTATTTT. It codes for CASSQASGGASDTQYF.

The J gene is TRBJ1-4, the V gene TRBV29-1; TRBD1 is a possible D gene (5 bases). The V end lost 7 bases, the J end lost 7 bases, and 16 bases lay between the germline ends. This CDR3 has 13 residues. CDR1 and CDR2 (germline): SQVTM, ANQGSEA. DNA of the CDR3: TGCAGCGCCCGGGGGGGGGTACGTGAAAAACTGTTTTTT. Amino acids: CSARGGVREKLFF.

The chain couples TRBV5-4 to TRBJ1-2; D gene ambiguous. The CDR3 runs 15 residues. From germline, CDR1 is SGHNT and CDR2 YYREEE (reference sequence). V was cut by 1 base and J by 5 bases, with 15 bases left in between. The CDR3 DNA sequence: TGTGCCAGCAGCTTGACGGGGTCCATGGGTTATGGCTACACCTTC. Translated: CASSLTGSMGYGYTF.

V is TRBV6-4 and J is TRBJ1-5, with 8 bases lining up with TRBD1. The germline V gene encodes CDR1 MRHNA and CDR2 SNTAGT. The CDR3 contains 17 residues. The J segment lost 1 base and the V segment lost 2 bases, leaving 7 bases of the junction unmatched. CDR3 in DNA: TGTGCCAGCAGTGACAAGGGGACAGGTCAGAGCAATCAGCCCCAGCATTTT. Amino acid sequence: CASSDKGTGQSNQPQHF.

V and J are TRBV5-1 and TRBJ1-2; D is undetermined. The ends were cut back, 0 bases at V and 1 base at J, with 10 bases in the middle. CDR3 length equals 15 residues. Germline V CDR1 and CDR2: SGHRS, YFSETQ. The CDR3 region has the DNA TGCGCCAGCAGCTTGGAGGAGGGAGGTAACTATGGCTACACCTTC. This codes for CASSLEEGGNYGYTF.

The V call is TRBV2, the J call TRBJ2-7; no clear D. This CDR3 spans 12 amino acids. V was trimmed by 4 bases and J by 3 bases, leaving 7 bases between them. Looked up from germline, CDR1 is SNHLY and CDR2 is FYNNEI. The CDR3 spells CASSVFNYEQYF. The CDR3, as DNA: TGTGCCAGCAGTGTTTTCAACTACGAGCAGTACTTC.